Below, one TCR beta chain is given with its context. V was cut by 5 bases and J by 1 base, with 11 bases left in between. The CDR3 covers 13 residues. Germline V gives CDR1 SQVTM, CDR2 ANQGSEA. This entry is derived from a study of cytomegalovirus exposure and HLA in healthy donors. Researchers ran the PCR with 60 Vbeta and 13 Jbeta primers. Libraries were prepared by immunoSEQ multiplex PCR; TCRdb keeps only in-frame clonotypes and omits some of them. The table has roughly 130,000 clones, approximately 80% seen once. The sequenced sample was PBMCs. The rearrangement uses TRBV29-1 and TRBJ1-1; perhaps TRBD1 as D (5 bases). This TCR derives from a woman aged 50 to 65 in good health and CMV-seropositive. The CDR3 sequence is CSVTETANTEAFF. The CDR3 DNA reads as TGCAGCGTTACGGAGACAGCGAACACTGAAGCTTTCTTT.